This passage covers 20 T cell receptor beta chains from one sample sequenced in a study of blood T cells in healthy people across ages. PCR was performed a second time for about 7 to 12 cycles using a sample-barcoded 5' primer and a J-beta primer mix. TCRdb itself ran the 5' RACE reads through MiXCR, one entry per CDR3 protein. The sample consists of 550,000 to 650,000 distinct CDR3 sequences, about a quarter of them appearing once. This same sample was also part of a study on T cells of mothers and their children.

Sequences were obtained from blood. These receptors originate from a boy under 10 years old in good health.

This clonotype was seen a few times. This chain connects TRBV27 to TRBJ1-6; D is unclear. The ends were cut back, 3 bases at V and 8 bases at J, with 11 bases in the middle. CDR1 MNHEY and CDR2 SMNVEV come from the germline V gene (reference sequence). This CDR3 has 14 residues. CDR3 DNA: TGTGCCAGCAGTTTTTTGGGCCGGGATTCACCCCTCCACTTT. Its protein product is CASSFLGRDSPLHF.

This clonotype turned up a few times. V gene TRBV12-3 or TRBV12-4 combines with J gene TRBJ1-1; D is uncertain. Trimming shortened V by 2 bases and J by 1 base, and 8 bases separated the two germline ends. The CDR3 has 14 amino acids. CDR3 protein: CASSLTEKNTEAFF. Here the CDR3 DNA reads TGTGCCAGCAGTTTAACAGAGAAGAACACTGAAGCTTTCTTT.

This clonotype was detected a few times. The chain is built from TRBV5-6 and TRBJ1-2, with 8 bases fitting TRBD1. The CDR3 is 15 amino acids. V dropped 2 bases and J dropped 1; count of bases not matched to a gene: 4. The germline V gene has CDR1 SGHDT and CDR2 YYEEEE. CDR3 nucleotides: TGTGCCAGCAGCTTCAGGGGGCGCCGTAACTATGGCTACACCTTC. Protein: CASSFRGRRNYGYTF.

This clonotype came up a few times. The rearrangement uses TRBV9 and TRBJ2-1, with D possibly TRBD2 on 6 matching bases. The V gene lost 2 bases and the J gene lost 0 bases, with 15 bases spanning the gap. This CDR3 comprises 17 residues. In germline, CDR1 is SGDLS, CDR2 YYNGEE. Written as DNA, the CDR3 is TGTGCCAGCAGCGTCGGGGCGGGATCCCGCTCCTACAATGAGCAGTTCTTC. Translation: CASSVGAGSRSYNEQFF.

This clonotype was counted a few times. The chain carries TRBV29-1 and TRBJ2-7, with TRBD2 identical over 8 bases. Trimming at V came to 3 bases and at J to 0 bases, leaving 7 bases not matched to a gene. CDR3 length equals 15 residues. Looked up from germline, CDR1 is SQVTM and CDR2 is ANQGSEA. The CDR3 DNA sequence: TGCAGCGTTGAGGGGGACGGGACTAGCTCCTACGAGCAGTACTTC. This encodes CSVEGDGTSSYEQYF.

V is TRBV30 and J is TRBJ1-5, with D maybe TRBD1 (6 bases). V dropped 2 bases and J dropped 5 bases, with 16 bases sitting between them. This CDR3 region has 15 residues. The germline CDR1 and CDR2 sequences are GTSNPN and SVGIG (reference sequence). For the CDR3, the DNA is TGTGCCTGGAGTAAGGGGGTCCTAGGCGATCAGCCCCAGCATTTT. Translation gives CAWSKGVLGDQPQHF. The full variable domain, its missing parts supplied by reference TRBV30 and TRBJ1-5, is SQTIHQWPATLVQPVGSPLSLECTVEGTSNPNLYWYRQAAGRGLQLLFYSVGIGQISSEVPQNLSASRPQDRQFILSSKKLLLSDSGFYLCAWSKGVLGDQPQHFGDGTRLSIL.

DNA for the CDR3: TGTGCCAGCAGCTTAGATGGCAAGTCGGAGAACGAGCAGTACTTC. This gives the protein CASSLDGKSENEQYF. The V gene is TRBV11-3, the J gene TRBJ2-7; D is unresolved. The V end lost 0 bases, the J end lost 5 bases, and 14 bases lay between the germline ends. The germline CDR1 and CDR2 sequences are SGHNT and YENEEA. The CDR3 covers 15 residues.

The V and J genes are TRBV29-1 and TRBJ2-5, with TRBD1 as a possible D gene (6 bases). There are 13 residues in the CDR3. Per the germline V gene, CDR1 is SQVTM and CDR2 is ANQGSEA. The V and J ends lost 6 bases and 2 bases respectively, with 13 bases between them. Written as DNA, the CDR3 is TGCAGCGTCACTCGGACAGCTCAAGAGACCCAGTACTTC. Protein: CSVTRTAQETQYF. Using reference TRBV29-1 and TRBJ2-5 for the parts outside the CDR3, the full variable domain is SAVISQKPSRDICQRGTSLTIQCQVDSQVTMMFWYRQQPGQSLTLIATANQGSEATYESGFVIDKFPISRPNLTFSTLTVSNMSPEDSSIYLCSVTRTAQETQYFGPGTRLLVL.

The chain recombines TRBV7-9 with TRBJ1-4; no firm D call. CDR1 and CDR2 from the germline V gene are SEHNR and FQNEAQ (reference sequence). The CDR3 is 14 amino acids. With 4 bases removed from V and 8 bases from J, the gap between germline ends came to 14 bases. CDR3 coding DNA: TGTGCCAGCAGCTCGAGGAGCCGGCGGGAAAAACTGTTTTTT. It encodes CASSSRSRREKLFF.

The chain carries TRBV20-1 and TRBJ2-1; D is perhaps TRBD1 (6 bases). Germline V CDR1 and CDR2: DFQATT, SNEGSKA (reference sequence). This CDR3 has 16 amino acids. Trimming removed 1 base at V and 8 bases at J, with 21 bases between. CDR3 nucleotides: TGCAGTGCTAGAGCATCCGGGACAATTGTTGGATATGAGCAGTTCTTC. It translates to CSARASGTIVGYEQFF.

This clonotype appeared a few times. A read error may account for a junction end that differs from germline. The chain is built from TRBV14 and TRBJ2-1; D not certain. CDR3 size: 12 residues. CDR1 SGHDN and CDR2 FVKESK come from the germline V gene. CDR3 loop: CVSSQTLGEQFF. CDR3 nucleotides: TGTGTCAGCAGCCAGACGCTGGGTGAGCAGTTCTTC.

The chain couples TRBV6-6 to TRBJ1-2; possible D gene TRBD1, 6 bases. Trimming pared 6 bases from V and 8 bases from J, leaving 16 bases between. This CDR3 region has 13 residues. Germline values: CDR1 MNHNY, CDR2 SVGAGI (reference sequence). Here the CDR3 DNA reads TGTGCCAGCAGCAATGCAGGGGCTTGGGGCTACACCTTC. This gives the protein CASSNAGAWGYTF.

This clonotype showed up many times. The rearrangement joins TRBV3-1 to TRBJ2-7; a weak D match, TRBD1 (6 bases). This CDR3 spans 13 amino acids. CDR1 and CDR2 from the germline V gene are LGHDT and YNNKEL (reference sequence). V was shortened by 8 bases and J by 0 bases, with 11 bases between the two germline ends. Here the CDR3 DNA reads TGTGCCAGCGGCAGGGGTAGCTCCTACGAGCAGTACTTC. Its translation is CASGRGSSYEQYF.

This clonotype occurred a few times. The chain has TRBV5-6 and TRBJ2-1, with TRBD2 matching 7 bases. The CDR3 spans 15 residues. With V trimmed by 5 bases and J by 5 bases, 10 bases remained unmatched. The germline V gene encodes CDR1 SGHDT and CDR2 YYEEEE. Here the CDR3 DNA reads TGTGCCAGCAGGTCGAGGGCTAGCGGTGACAATGAGCAGTTCTTC. Protein: CASRSRASGDNEQFF.

This clonotype has a handful of counts. CDR3 region: CASSGTALYPGTQYF. The DNA for the CDR3 is TGTGCCAGCAGCGGGACCGCTTTATACCCGGGGACCCAGTACTTC. This chain joins TRBV12-3 or TRBV12-4 and TRBJ2-5; the D gene could be TRBD1 or TRBD2 (5 bases each). This CDR3 is built from 15 residues. V was shortened by 6 bases and J by 7 bases, with 21 bases between the two germline ends.

The chain links TRBV10-3 to TRBJ2-1, with TRBD1 matching over 10 bases. V lost 10 bases, J lost 5 bases, and 8 bases stayed unmatched. Per the germline V gene, CDR1 is ENHRY and CDR2 is SYGVKD. The length of the CDR3 is 14 residues. CDR3 bases: TGTGCCACCACCGGGGGGACAGGGGACAATGAGCAGTTCTTC. Its protein product is CATTGGTGDNEQFF.

This clonotype was seen many times. The chain recombines TRBV7-9 with TRBJ1-1; tentatively, D is TRBD1 (6 bases). Trimming left V 5 bases short and J 1 base short, with 8 bases between. This CDR3 is 13 amino acids long. Per germline, CDR1 SEHNR and CDR2 FQNEAQ (reference sequence). The CDR3 DNA reads TGTGCCAGCAGCCGGACAGCGAACACTGAAGCTTTCTTT. This codes for CASSRTANTEAFF.

This clonotype was seen repeatedly, ten times or more. The chain uses TRBV4-3 and TRBJ1-1; maybe TRBD1 (5 bases). The V gene lost 1 base and the J gene lost 4 bases, with 10 bases spanning the gap. CDR1 LGHNA and CDR2 YSLEER come from the germline V gene. CDR3 length: 14 residues. CDR3 bases: TGCGCCAGCAGCCAAGCTCAGGGCGGCACTGAAGCTTTCTTT. Its protein product is CASSQAQGGTEAFF.

The J gene is TRBJ1-6, the V gene TRBV6-6; D not certain. V was pared by 2 bases and J by 10 bases, with 12 bases between. This CDR3 spans 14 amino acids. Germline CDR1 and CDR2: MNHNY and SVGAGI (reference sequence). The CDR3 nucleotides are TGTGCCAGCAGTTACGCAATACCGTGGTCACCCCTCCACTTT. Amino acids: CASSYAIPWSPLHF.

The V call is TRBV12-3 or TRBV12-4, the J call TRBJ2-5; D not resolved. The DNA end favors TRBJ2-7, so the J call may be wrong. CDR3 length equals 12 residues. The CDR3 region is CASSFTNYEQYF. The CDR3, as DNA: TGTGCCAGCAGTTTCACAAACTACGAGCAGTACTTC.